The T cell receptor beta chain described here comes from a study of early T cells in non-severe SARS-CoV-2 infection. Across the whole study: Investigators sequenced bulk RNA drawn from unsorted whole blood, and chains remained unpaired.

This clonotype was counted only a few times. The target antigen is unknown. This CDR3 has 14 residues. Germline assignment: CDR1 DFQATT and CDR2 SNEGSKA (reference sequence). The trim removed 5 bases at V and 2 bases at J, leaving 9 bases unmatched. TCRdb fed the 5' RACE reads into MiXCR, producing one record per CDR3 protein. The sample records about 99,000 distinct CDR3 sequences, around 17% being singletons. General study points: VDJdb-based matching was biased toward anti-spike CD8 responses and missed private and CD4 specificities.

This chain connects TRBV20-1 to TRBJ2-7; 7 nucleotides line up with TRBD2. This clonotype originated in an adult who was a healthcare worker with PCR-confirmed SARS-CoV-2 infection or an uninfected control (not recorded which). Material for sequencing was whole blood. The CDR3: CSAVPGLLTYEQYF. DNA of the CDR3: TGCAGTGCTGTACCGGGACTATTAACCTACGAGCAGTACTTC.